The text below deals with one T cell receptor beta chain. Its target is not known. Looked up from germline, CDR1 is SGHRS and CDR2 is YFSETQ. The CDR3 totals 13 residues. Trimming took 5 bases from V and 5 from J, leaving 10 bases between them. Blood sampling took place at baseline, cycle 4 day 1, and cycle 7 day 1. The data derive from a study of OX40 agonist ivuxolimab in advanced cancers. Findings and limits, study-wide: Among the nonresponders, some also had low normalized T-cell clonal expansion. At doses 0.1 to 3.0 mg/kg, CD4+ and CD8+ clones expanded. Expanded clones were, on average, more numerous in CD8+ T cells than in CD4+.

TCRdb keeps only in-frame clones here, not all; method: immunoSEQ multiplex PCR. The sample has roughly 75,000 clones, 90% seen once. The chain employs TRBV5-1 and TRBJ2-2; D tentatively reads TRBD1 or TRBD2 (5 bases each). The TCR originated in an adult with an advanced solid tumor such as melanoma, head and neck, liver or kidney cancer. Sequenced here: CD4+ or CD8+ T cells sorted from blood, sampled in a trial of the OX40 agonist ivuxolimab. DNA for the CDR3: TGCGCCAGCAGTTGGGACGGAACCGGGGAGCTGTTTTTT. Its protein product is CASSWDGTGELFF.